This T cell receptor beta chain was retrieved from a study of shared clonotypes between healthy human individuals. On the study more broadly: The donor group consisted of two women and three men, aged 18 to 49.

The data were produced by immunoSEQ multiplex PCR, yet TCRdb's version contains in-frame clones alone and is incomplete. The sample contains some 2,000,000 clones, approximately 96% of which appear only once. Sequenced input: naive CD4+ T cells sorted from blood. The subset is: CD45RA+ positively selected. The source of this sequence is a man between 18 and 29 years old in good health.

CDR3 in amino acids: CASNTLPPTGTTEAFF. The CDR3, as DNA: TGCGCCAGCAACACGCTCCCCCCGACAGGGACAACTGAAGCTTTCTTT. The chain has TRBV10-1 and TRBJ1-1; 7 nucleotides agree with TRBD1. V gave up 7 bases and J gave up 5 bases; unmatched junction bases: 16. There are 16 residues in the CDR3. Germline lookup yields CDR1 WNHNN and CDR2 SYGVQD (reference sequence).